This entry concerns a single T cell receptor beta chain. The target antigen is unknown. The data originate from a study of cytomegalovirus exposure and HLA in healthy donors. The study, taken as a whole, reports: Most sequenced TCRs were rare (though some public TCRs occurred in many donors).

The repertoire was sequenced with immunoSEQ multiplex PCR; TCRdb's copy has only in-frame clones and lacks some. The sample lists about 220,000 clones; roughly 88% were seen once. The sequenced sample consisted of PBMCs. The receptor comes from a young woman in good health and CMV-seropositive.

This CDR3 reads CASSENRGLTYNEQFF. The CDR3 DNA is TGTGCCAGCAGTGAGAACCGGGGCCTCACCTACAATGAGCAGTTCTTC. The chain couples TRBV25-1 to TRBJ2-1; D assignment may be TRBD1 or TRBD2 (5 bases each). Per germline, CDR1 MGHDK and CDR2 SYGVNS. The CDR3 covers 16 residues. Trimming pared 3 bases from V and 2 bases from J, leaving 14 bases between.